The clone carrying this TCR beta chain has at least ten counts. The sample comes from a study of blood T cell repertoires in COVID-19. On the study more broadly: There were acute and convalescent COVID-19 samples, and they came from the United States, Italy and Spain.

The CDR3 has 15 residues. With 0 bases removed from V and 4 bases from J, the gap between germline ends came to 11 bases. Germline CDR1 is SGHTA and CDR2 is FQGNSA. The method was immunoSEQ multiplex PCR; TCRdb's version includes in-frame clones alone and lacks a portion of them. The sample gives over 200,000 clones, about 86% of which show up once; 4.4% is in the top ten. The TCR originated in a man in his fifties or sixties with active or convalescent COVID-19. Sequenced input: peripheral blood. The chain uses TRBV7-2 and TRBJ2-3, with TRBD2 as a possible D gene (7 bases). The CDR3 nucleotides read TGTGCCAGCAGCTTAGCGGGGGGGCCGCCAGATACGCAGTATTTT. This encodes CASSLAGGPPDTQYF.